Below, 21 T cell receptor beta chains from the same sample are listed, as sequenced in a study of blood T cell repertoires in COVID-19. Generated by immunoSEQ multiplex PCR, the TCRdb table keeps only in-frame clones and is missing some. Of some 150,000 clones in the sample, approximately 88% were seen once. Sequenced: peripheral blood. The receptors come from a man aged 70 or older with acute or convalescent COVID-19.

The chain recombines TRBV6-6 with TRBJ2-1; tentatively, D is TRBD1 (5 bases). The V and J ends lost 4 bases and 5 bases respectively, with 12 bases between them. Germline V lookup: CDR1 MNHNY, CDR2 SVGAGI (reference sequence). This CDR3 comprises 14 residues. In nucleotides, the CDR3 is TGTGCCAGCAGTTCAGGGTCGCTTAACAATGAGCAGTTCTTC. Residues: CASSSGSLNNEQFF.

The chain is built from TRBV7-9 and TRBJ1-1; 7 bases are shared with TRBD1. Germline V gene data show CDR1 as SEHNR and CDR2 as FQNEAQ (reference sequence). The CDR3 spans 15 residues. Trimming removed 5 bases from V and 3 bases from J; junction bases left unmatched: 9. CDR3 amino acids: CASSVNRGEDTEAFF. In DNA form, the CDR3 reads TGTGCCAGCAGCGTAAACAGGGGTGAGGACACTGAAGCTTTCTTT.

As DNA, the CDR3 is TGTGCCACCCAACCGGGACAGGGGTATGGCTACACCTTC. This gives the protein CATQPGQGYGYTF. The chain joins TRBV24-1 to TRBJ1-2, with 10 bases fitting TRBD1. Germline CDR1 and CDR2: KGHDR and SFDVKD. The V and J ends lost 9 bases and 5 bases, in that order; junction bases with no gene match: 5. The length of the CDR3 is 13 residues.

The CDR3 DNA reads as TGTGCCAGCAGTCTTCTAGCGGGAGGCACCGGGGAGCTGTTTTTT. It encodes CASSLLAGGTGELFF. The rearrangement uses TRBV2 and TRBJ2-2, with TRBD2 matching 11 bases. Germline CDR1 SNHLY, CDR2 FYNNEI. Losses at the gene ends were 5 bases for V and 4 bases for J; bases not matched to a gene: 3. This CDR3 spans 15 amino acids.

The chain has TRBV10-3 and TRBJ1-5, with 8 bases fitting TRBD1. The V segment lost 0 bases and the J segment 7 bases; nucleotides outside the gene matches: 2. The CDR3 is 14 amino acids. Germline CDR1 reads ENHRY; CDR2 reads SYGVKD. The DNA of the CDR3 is TGTGCCATCAGTGAGTCGGACAGGGAGCAGCCCCAGCATTTT. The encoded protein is CAISESDREQPQHF.

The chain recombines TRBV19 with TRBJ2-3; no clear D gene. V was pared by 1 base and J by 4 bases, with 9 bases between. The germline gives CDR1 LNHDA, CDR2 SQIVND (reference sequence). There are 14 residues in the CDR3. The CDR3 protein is CASSIAPNSDTQYF. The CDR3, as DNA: TGTGCCAGTAGTATAGCTCCTAATTCAGATACGCAGTATTTT.

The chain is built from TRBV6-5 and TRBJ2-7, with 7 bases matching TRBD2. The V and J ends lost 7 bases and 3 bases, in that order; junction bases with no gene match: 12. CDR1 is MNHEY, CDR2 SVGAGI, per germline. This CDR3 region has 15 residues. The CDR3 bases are TGTGCCAGCAACGCCGGGGTGCGGGGGATCTACGAGCAGTACTTC. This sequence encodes CASNAGVRGIYEQYF.

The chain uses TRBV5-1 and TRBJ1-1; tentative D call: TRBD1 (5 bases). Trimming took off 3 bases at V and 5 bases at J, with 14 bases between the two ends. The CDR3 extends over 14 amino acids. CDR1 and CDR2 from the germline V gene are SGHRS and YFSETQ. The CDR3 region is CASSSAGWDTEAFF. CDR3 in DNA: TGCGCCAGCAGCTCCGCAGGGTGGGATACTGAAGCTTTCTTT.

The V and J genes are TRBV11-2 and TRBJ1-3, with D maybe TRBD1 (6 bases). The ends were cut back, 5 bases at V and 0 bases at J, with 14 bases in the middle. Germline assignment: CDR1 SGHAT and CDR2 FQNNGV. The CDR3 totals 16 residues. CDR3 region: CASSLPGGPSGNTIYF. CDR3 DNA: TGTGCCAGCAGCCTGCCCGGGGGGCCCTCTGGAAACACCATATATTTT.

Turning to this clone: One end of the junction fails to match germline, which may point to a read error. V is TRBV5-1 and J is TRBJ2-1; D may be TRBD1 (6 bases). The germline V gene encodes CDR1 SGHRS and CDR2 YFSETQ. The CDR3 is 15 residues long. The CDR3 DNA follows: TGCGCCAGCAGCTTGACAGGGTTCTCCCACAATGAGCAGTTCTTC. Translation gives CASSLTGFSHNEQFF.

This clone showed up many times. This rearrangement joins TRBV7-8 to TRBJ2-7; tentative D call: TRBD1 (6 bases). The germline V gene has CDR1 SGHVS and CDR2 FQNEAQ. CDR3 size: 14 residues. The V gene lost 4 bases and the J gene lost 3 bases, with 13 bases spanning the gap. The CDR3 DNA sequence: TGTGCCAGCAGCTCCTTGACAGGTTACTACGAGCAGTACTTC. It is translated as CASSSLTGYYEQYF.

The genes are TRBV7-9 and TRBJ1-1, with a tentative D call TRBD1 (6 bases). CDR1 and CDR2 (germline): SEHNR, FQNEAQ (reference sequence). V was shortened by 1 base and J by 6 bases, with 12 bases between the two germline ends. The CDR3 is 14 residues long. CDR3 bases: TGTGCCAGCAGCTTAGGCGCAGACAGGTCTGAAGCTTTCTTT. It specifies CASSLGADRSEAFF.

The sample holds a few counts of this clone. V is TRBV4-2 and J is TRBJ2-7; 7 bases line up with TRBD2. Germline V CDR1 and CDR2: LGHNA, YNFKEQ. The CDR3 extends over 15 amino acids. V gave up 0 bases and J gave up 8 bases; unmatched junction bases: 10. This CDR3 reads CASSQDYQTSNQQYF. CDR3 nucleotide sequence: TGTGCCAGCAGCCAAGATTATCAGACTAGCAATCAGCAGTACTTC.

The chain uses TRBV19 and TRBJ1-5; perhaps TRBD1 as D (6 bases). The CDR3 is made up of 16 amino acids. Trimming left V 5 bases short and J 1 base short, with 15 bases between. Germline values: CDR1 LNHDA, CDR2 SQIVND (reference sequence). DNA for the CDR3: TGTGCCAGTAGTCAACGGACAGCTCGGAGCAATCAGCCCCAGCATTTT. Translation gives CASSQRTARSNQPQHF.

CDR3 protein: CASSQTGEWPYEQYF. Here the CDR3 DNA reads TGTGCCAGCAGTCAAACAGGGGAATGGCCTTACGAGCAGTACTTC. The J gene is TRBJ2-7, the V gene TRBV28, with 7 bases that match TRBD1. Germline V CDR1 and CDR2: MDHEN, SYDVKM. The CDR3 spans 15 residues. With 5 bases clipped from V and 4 bases from J, the junction kept 11 bases outside the gene matches.

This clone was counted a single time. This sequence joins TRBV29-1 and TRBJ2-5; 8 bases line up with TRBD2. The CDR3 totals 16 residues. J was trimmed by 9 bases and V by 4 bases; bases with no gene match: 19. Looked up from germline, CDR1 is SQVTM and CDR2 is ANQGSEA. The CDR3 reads CSVALGAGATAVSQYF. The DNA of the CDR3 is TGCAGCGTTGCCCTTGGAGCGGGGGCCACCGCCGTTTCCCAGTACTTC.

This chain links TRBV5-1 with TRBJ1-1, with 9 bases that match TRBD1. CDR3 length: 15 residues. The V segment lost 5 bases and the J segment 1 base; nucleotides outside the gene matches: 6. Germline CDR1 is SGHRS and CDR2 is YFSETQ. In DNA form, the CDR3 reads TGCGCCAGCAGGACCACGACAGGGGGGAACACTGAAGCTTTCTTT. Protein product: CASRTTTGGNTEAFF.

The CDR3, as DNA: TGTGCCAGCAGCTCTCAGGGGGCGCAGAATAGTTCACCCCTCCACTTT. Translation gives CASSSQGAQNSSPLHF. The chain couples TRBV7-2 to TRBJ1-6; TRBD1 matches 8 bases. CDR1 SGHTA and CDR2 FQGNSA come from the germline V gene. Trimming at V came to 4 bases and at J to 9 bases, leaving 11 bases not matched to a gene. The CDR3 covers 16 residues. The complete variable domain, with remaining parts taken from reference TRBV7-2 and TRBJ1-6, reads GAGVSQSPSNKVTEKGKDVELRCDPISGHTALYWYRQSLGQGLEFLIYFQGNSAPDKSGLPSDRFSAERTGGSVSTLTIQRTQQEDSAVYLCASSSQGAQNSSPLHFGNGTRLTVT.

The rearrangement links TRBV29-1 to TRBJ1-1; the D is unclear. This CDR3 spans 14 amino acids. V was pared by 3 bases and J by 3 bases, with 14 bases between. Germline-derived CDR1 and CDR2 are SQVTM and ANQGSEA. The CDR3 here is CSVDRRGEDTEAFF. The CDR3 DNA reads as TGCAGCGTTGATAGGCGGGGTGAGGACACTGAAGCTTTCTTT.

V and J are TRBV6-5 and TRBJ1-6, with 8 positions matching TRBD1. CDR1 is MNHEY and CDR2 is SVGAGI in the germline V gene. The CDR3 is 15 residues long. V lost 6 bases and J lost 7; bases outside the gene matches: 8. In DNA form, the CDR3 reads TGTGCCAGCAGCCTAAAGGACAGGGCAAATTCACCCCTCCACTTT. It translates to CASSLKDRANSPLHF.

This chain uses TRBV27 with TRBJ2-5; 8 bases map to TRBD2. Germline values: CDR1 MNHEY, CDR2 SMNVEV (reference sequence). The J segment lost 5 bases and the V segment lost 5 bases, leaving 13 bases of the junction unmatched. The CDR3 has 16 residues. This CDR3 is CASSPKPSGLRETQYF. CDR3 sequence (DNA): TGTGCCAGCAGTCCCAAGCCTAGCGGGTTGAGGGAGACCCAGTACTTC.